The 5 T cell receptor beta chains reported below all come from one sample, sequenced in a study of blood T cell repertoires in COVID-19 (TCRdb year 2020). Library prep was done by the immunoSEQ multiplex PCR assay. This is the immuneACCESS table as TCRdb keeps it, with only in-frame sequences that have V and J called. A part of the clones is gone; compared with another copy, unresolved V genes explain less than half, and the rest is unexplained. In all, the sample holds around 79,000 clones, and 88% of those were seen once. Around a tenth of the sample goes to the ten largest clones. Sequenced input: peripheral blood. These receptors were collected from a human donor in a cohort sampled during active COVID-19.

CDR3 coding DNA: TGTGCCAGCAGCCTAAAACTAGCGGGGGAGGGAGAGACCCAGTACTTC. Translating gives CASSLKLAGEGETQYF. This chain links TRBV4-2 with TRBJ2-5; 11 bases align to TRBD2. CDR1 and CDR2 (germline): LGHNA, YNFKEQ. CDR3 size: 16 residues. V trimming: 4 bases; J trimming: 4 bases; junction bases outside the gene matches: 8.

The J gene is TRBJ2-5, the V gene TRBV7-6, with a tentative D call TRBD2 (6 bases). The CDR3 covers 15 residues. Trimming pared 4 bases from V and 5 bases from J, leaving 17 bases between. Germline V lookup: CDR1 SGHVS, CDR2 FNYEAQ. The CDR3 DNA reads TGTGCCAGCAGCTCGCTAGTCGGGGGTTCCGAGACCCAGTACTTC. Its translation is CASSSLVGGSETQYF.

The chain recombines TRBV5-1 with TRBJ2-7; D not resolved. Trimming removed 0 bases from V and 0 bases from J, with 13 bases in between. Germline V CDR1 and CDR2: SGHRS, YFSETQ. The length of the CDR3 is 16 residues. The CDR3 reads CASSLVPERSSYEQYF. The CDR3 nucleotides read TGCGCCAGCAGCTTGGTTCCGGAAAGGAGCTCCTACGAGCAGTACTTC.

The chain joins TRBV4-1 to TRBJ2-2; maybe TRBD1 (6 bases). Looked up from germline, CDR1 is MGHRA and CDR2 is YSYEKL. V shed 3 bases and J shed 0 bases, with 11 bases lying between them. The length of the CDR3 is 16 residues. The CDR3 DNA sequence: TGCGCCAGCAGCCATTTCAGGGGCGCGAACACCGGGGAGCTGTTTTTT. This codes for CASSHFRGANTGELFF.

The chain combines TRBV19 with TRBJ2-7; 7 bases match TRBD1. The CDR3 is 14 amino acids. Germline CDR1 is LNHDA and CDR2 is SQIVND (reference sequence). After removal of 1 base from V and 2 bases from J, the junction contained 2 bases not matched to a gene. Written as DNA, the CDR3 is TGTGCCAGTAGTATAGGACAGGGAACCTACGAGCAGTACTTC. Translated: CASSIGQGTYEQYF.